These T cell receptor beta chains were read from a single sample in a study of graft-versus-host responses after intestinal transplantation. The repertoire was sequenced with immunoSEQ multiplex PCR; TCRdb's copy has only in-frame clones and lacks some. This repertoire shows tens of thousands of clones, roughly 80% found once; its top ten account for roughly a fifth. Their antigen targets remain unknown. The sequences come from unstimulated CD8+ T cells sorted from spleen or lymph node cells, collected before intestinal transplant. These receptor sequences come from a human donor who received an intestinal transplant. CDR3s include the opening cysteine and the closing phenylalanine or tryptophan. A D gene is named only where the DNA matches it firmly. Only part of the rows carry a size: once, few, many, or a class if the clone is expanded.

.,TRBV4-1,TRBJ2-7,.,TGCGCCAGCAGCCAAGACAGGGCCTCCTACGAGCAGTACTTC,CASSQDRASYEQYF
.,TRBV27,TRBJ1-3,TRBD1,TGTGCCAGCAGCCCTTTACAGGGGGCGCTCGGAAACACCATATATTTT,CASSPLQGALGNTIYF
.,TRBV5-1,TRBJ2-7,TRBD2,TGCGCCAGCAGCTTGGGGACTAGCGGGGGGTATGCTAGCTACGAGCAGTACTTC,CASSLGTSGGYASYEQYF
few,TRBV2,TRBJ2-7,TRBD1,TGTGCCAGCAGAGGCGGGACAGGGTTCTACGAGCAGTACTTC,CASRGGTGFYEQYF
.,TRBV14,TRBJ2-3,.,TGTGCCAGCAGCCAAGGCTTTAGCGGCGACTTTTATACGCAGTATTTT,CASSQGFSGDFYTQYF
.,TRBV6-5,TRBJ1-1,.,TGTGCCAGCAGTCTTTCCGGACAGCTGAACACTGAAGCTTTCTTT,CASSLSGQLNTEAFF
.,TRBV7-9,TRBJ2-7,TRBD2,TGTGCCAGCAGCTCTAGACTAGCGGGGGACGAGCAGTACTTC,CASSSRLAGDEQYF
.,TRBV9,TRBJ2-1,.,TGTGCCAGCAGCGTAGACCCCGGACAGCACAATGAGCAGTTCTTC,CASSVDPGQHNEQFF
.,TRBV14,TRBJ2-2,TRBD2,TGTGCCAGCAGCCAAGGACTAGCGGGAGTCACCGGGGAGCTGTTTTTT,CASSQGLAGVTGELFF
.,TRBV4-2,TRBJ2-5,TRBD2,TGTGCCAGCAGCCAAGCTAGCGGGGGTCAAGAGACCCAGTACTTC,CASSQASGGQETQYF